A selection of T cell receptor beta chains follows, all from one sample in a study of T cell responses to AZD1222 COVID-19 vaccine. Assay used: immunoSEQ multiplex PCR; TCRdb lists only in-frame clones, some missing. The sample has roughly 80,000 clones, roughly 82% seen once; the top ten hold 2.9%. The material sequenced was peripheral blood, taken on day 0 of AZD1222 vaccination. The receptors were gathered from an adult in good health. Both conserved end residues are part of each CDR3. A D gene is named only where the DNA matches it firmly. Where a row states a size, it is once, few, many or the class of an expanded clone; other rows omit it.

d_call j_call clone_size v_call cdr3_nt cdr3_aa
. TRBJ1-1 . TRBV6-5 TGTGCCAGCAGTTACTCTGCGATAGGGAAGGAAGCTTTCTTT CASSYSAIGKEAFF
TRBD1 TRBJ1-6 . TRBV2 TGTGCCAGTAGTGATGGTTTTTTGCTGGATAAAGAAAAGGACAGGGGAATATCACCCCTCCACTTT CASSDGFLLDKEKDRGISPLHF
. TRBJ1-5 medium-sized TRBV19 TGTGCCAGTAACCCACCGGGGCCAGACCAGCCCCAGCATTTT CASNPPGPDQPQHF
. TRBJ2-1 . TRBV11-2 TGTGCCAGCAGCACAACATGGGGTCTCGGAGCTAACAATGAGCAGTTCTTC CASSTTWGLGANNEQFF
. TRBJ1-1 . TRBV7-8 TGTGCCAGCAGCTTCGCATCCGGGGGGTCTGAAGCTTTCTTT CASSFASGGSEAFF
. TRBJ1-2 . TRBV29-1 TGCAGCGCCGAGGGCCGGAATACCTATGGCTACACCTTC CSAEGRNTYGYTF
. TRBJ1-2 . TRBV5-6 TGTGCCAGCAGCGCCCGGACAGTCAACTATGGCTACACCTTC CASSARTVNYGYTF
TRBD2 TRBJ2-1 . TRBV19 TGTGCCAGTAGTAATCGCCAGGGAGGGAATGAGCAGTTCTTC CASSNRQGGNEQFF
. TRBJ1-5 few TRBV27 TGTGCCAGCAGCACGGGTCGGGGGGGTCAGCCCCAGCATTTT CASSTGRGGQPQHF
TRBD1 TRBJ2-6 few TRBV19 TGTGCCAGTACCCCCGGGGGGACAGGGGTCTCTGGGGCCAACGTCCTGACTTTC CASTPGGTGVSGANVLTF
. TRBJ1-6 . TRBV14 TGTGCCAGCAGCCAGGGAGTAGGCTATAATTCACCCCTCCACTTT CASSQGVGYNSPLHF
TRBD2 TRBJ2-5 . TRBV19 TGTGCCAGTAGTAGCCCCTCCGGGGGGAAACAAGAGACCCAGTACTTC CASSSPSGGKQETQYF
TRBD1 TRBJ1-2 . TRBV4-1 TGCGCCAGCAGCCAACAACTGGACAGGCTCTATGGCTACACCTTC CASSQQLDRLYGYTF
. TRBJ2-1 . TRBV5-1 TGCGCCAGCAGCTTGAGGCGGGGAAACTACAATGAGCAGTTCTTC CASSLRRGNYNEQFF
TRBD2 TRBJ2-1 few TRBV3-1/TRBV3-2 TGTGCCAGCAGCCAAGACCGGCCCCTAGCGGGAGTTCATGTGAGGTCCTACAATGAGCAGTTCTTC CASSQDRPLAGVHVRSYNEQFF
TRBD1 TRBJ1-1 . TRBV29-1 TGCAGCGGGATGACAGGGCAGGCTACTGAAGCTTTCTTT CSGMTGQATEAFF
. TRBJ1-1 once TRBV6-6 TGTGCCAGCAGTTCAAGTAAGGGCGGGAGGAACACTGAAGCTTTCTTT CASSSSKGGRNTEAFF